This TCR beta chain was retrieved from a study of T cell clonality in common variable immunodeficiency. Study-wide findings and caveats: Fewer TCRbeta clones were shared among CVID subjects than controls. Reportedly, TCR beta sequences from common variable immunodeficiency showed fewer deletions and N-nucleotide insertions.

The CDR3 runs 13 residues. CDR1 is SGHTA, CDR2 FQGTGA, per germline. Control and CVID samples contributed equal amounts of genomic DNA. Using immunoSEQ multiplex PCR, the repertoire was profiled, and TCRdb retains in-frame clones only, with some absent. The sample is made up of 50,000 to 60,000 clones, none counted only once. At least ten counts were recorded for this clone. Its specificity is unknown. Sequencing ends 3 residues short of the CDR3 end; the germline J gene provides the rest. The clonotype comes from a person aged 18 to 75 in good health. This chain links TRBV7-3 with TRBJ2-3, with D maybe TRBD2 (6 bases). What was sequenced was peripheral blood mononuclear cells. The CDR3 reads CASSLPDGGAQYF. CDR3 DNA, as far as it was read: TGTGCCAGCAGCTTACCCGACGGGGGAGCG.